The 2 T cell receptor beta chains listed next were all sequenced from one sample in a study of blood T cells in healthy people across ages. For the second PCR, which ran for about 6 to 11 cycles, a sample-barcoded 5' primer and a J-beta primer mix were used. TCRdb passed the 5' RACE reads through MiXCR, listing each CDR3 protein once. The table records about 1.1 million distinct CDR3 sequences, roughly two fifths of them present only once. Input material: blood. The receptor source for this set is a man aged 18 to 29 in good health.

The chain recombines TRBV7-2 with TRBJ1-4; tentatively, D is TRBD1 (5 bases). This CDR3 has 15 residues. Trimming removed 2 bases from V and 3 bases from J, with 10 bases in between. Per the germline V gene, CDR1 is SGHTA and CDR2 is FQGNSA. This CDR3 reads CASSLSGGSNEKLFF. The CDR3 DNA sequence: TGTGCCAGCAGCTTATCCGGGGGGTCTAATGAAAAACTGTTTTTT.

This clonotype has more than one count but fewer than ten. The chain employs TRBV29-1 and TRBJ1-1, with D possibly matching TRBD1 (6 bases). The V gene lost 2 bases and the J gene lost 4 bases, with 20 bases spanning the gap. CDR3 length: 16 amino acids. Germline values: CDR1 SQVTM, CDR2 ANQGSEA. In nucleotides, the CDR3 is TGCAGCGTTGAATCGGTCCAGGGGATGGATGGCACTGAAGCTTTCTTT. Its protein is CSVESVQGMDGTEAFF.